What follows is one TCR beta chain and its context. As yet, its antigen is unknown. Here immunoSEQ multiplex PCR was the method, and the copy in TCRdb shows in-frame clones only, minus some. The sample gives approximately 94,000 clones, roughly 86% of which show up once; 4% to 4.5% is in the top ten. Germline V CDR1 and CDR2: SNHLY, FYNNEI. V gave up 6 bases and J gave up 4 bases, with 15 bases separating them. The CDR3 has 14 amino acids. These data belong to a study of T cell responses to AZD1222 COVID-19 vaccine. General study findings and limits: Clonal diversity may have been underestimated, and the donors were mostly white British, with more females than males. Reports indicate that nearly half of spike-specific TCRs are directed at unmutated variant regions.

The origin of this receptor is an adult in good health. This sample comprised peripheral blood, obtained on day 0 of MenACWY control vaccination. The chain joins TRBV2 to TRBJ1-1; D unclear. CDR3 sequence reads: CASRANPGSTEAFF. Written as DNA, the CDR3 is TGTGCCAGCAGAGCCAACCCGGGGAGCACTGAAGCTTTCTTT.